These T cell receptor beta chains were read from a single sample in a study of CD8 T cells in ankylosing spondylitis. Each CDR3 protein gets one entry after TCRdb re-called the 5' RACE reads with MiXCR. The sample records 350,000 to 450,000 distinct CDR3 sequences, 20% being singletons. The specimen sequenced was blood, either unsorted or a sorted T cell fraction (not recorded which). These receptors all stem from a male donor with ankylosing spondylitis or in good health (not recorded which). Each CDR3 is given with its conserved first and last residue. D genes are given only for firm matches. The size entry is marked missing in some rows and otherwise reads once, few, many or a size class.

j_call	d_call	clone_size	v_call	cdr3_nt	cdr3_aa
TRBJ2-1	TRBD2	.	TRBV10-3	TGTGCCACCCGAAGGGGCGGGGGGGCAGCGTCCTACAATGAGCAGTTCTTC	CATRRGGGAASYNEQFF
TRBJ2-1	.	.	TRBV4-1	TGCGCCAGCAGCCAAGTGACGGACAACTCCTACAATGAGCAGTTCTTC	CASSQVTDNSYNEQFF
TRBJ2-1	TRBD1	.	TRBV20-1	TGCAGTGTGGACAGGGATTTCAATGAGCAGTTCTTC	CSVDRDFNEQFF
TRBJ2-2	.	.	TRBV5-1	TGCGCCAGCAGCTTGGAATGGGACGGCACCGGGGAGCTGTTTTTT	CASSLEWDGTGELFF
TRBJ2-1	.	.	TRBV5-1	TGCGCCAGCAGCTTGTACGAGCCCTCCTACAATGAGCAGTTCTTC	CASSLYEPSYNEQFF
TRBJ2-1	TRBD2	few	TRBV4-1	TGCGCCAGCAGCGCTAGCGGGGGGAACTACAATGAGCAGTTCTTC	CASSASGGNYNEQFF
TRBJ2-1	.	.	TRBV6-1	TGTGCCAGCAGGTCCGAGGGGGTCTCCTACAATGAGCAGTTCTTC	CASRSEGVSYNEQFF
TRBJ1-1	.	few	TRBV4-1	TGCGCCAGCAGCCAAGACGGGGGGCGTGAAACTGAAGCTTTCTTT	CASSQDGGRETEAFF
TRBJ2-2	TRBD2	once	TRBV4-1	TGCGCCAGCAGCCATCTACCGGGACTAGCGGGGGCGACGAAGAACACCGGGGAGCTGTTTTTT	CASSHLPGLAGATKNTGELFF
TRBJ1-6	.	once	TRBV4-1	TGCGCCAGCAGCCAAGAACAGGCCTATAATTCACCCCTCCACTTT	CASSQEQAYNSPLHF
TRBJ2-1	.	.	TRBV28	TGTGCCAGCAGAAGGGGGAATGAGCAGTTCTTC	CASRRGNEQFF
TRBJ2-2	.	once	TRBV2	TGTGCCAGCAGTGAATGGATAAACACCGGGGAGCTGTTTTTT	CASSEWINTGELFF
TRBJ2-1	.	few	TRBV3-1	TGTGCCAGCAGTGCAGGGCTATCCTACAATGAGCAGTTCTTC	CASSAGLSYNEQFF
TRBJ2-1	.	.	TRBV29-1	TGCAGCGTTGAGGAAGGGTCCAATGAGCAGTTCTTC	CSVEEGSNEQFF
TRBJ2-7	TRBD2	few	TRBV4-1	TGCGCCAGCAGCCCAGGGACTAGCGAATCCTACGAGCAGTACTTC	CASSPGTSESYEQYF
TRBJ1-2	.	few	TRBV2	TGTGCCAGCAGCGAGACAGAAAACTATGGCTACACCTTC	CASSETENYGYTF
TRBJ2-1	.	.	TRBV2	TGTGGCGTCGGTAGGAGGAATGAGCAGTTCTTC	CGVGRRNEQFF
TRBJ2-1	TRBD2	.	TRBV6-1	TGTGCCAGCAGCCGAGTACTAGCGGGGGCCGACAATGAGCAGTTCTTC	CASSRVLAGADNEQFF
TRBJ2-1	.	few	TRBV5-1	TGCGCCAGCAGCTTGTTCGATGAGCAGTTCTTC	CASSLFDEQFF
TRBJ2-6	TRBD2	.	TRBV6-2/TRBV6-3	TGTGCCAGCAGTTACCCCCGGACTAGCGGGGGGGCTTATGGGGCCAACGTCCTGACTTTC	CASSYPRTSGGAYGANVLTF
TRBJ2-5	TRBD1	once	TRBV30	TGTGCCTGGAGTGTATTAGGGGGCATGGAGACCCAGTACTTC	CAWSVLGGMETQYF
TRBJ1-1	.	.	TRBV6-1	TGTGCCAGCACCCCTGGTGAGGGTCGAGGGATGAACACTGAAGCTTTCTTT	CASTPGEGRGMNTEAFF
TRBJ2-1	TRBD2	.	TRBV5-6	TGTGCCAGCAGCAGAAGCGGGAGCTCCCACAATGAGCAGTTCTTC	CASSRSGSSHNEQFF
TRBJ2-1	.	.	TRBV4-1	TGCGCCAGCAGCCAACTCCAAGAGCAGTTCTTC	CASSQLQEQFF
TRBJ2-7	.	.	TRBV12-3/TRBV12-4	TGTGCCAGCAGTTTTGGACGACGCTACGAGCAGTACTTC	CASSFGRRYEQYF
TRBJ2-1	.	few	TRBV7-6	TGTGCCAGCAGCTTAGTCCCGGCTTCCTATGAGCAGTTCTTC	CASSLVPASYEQFF
TRBJ2-3	TRBD2	few	TRBV29-1	TGCAGCGTTGAAGGTGGGACTAGCGGGGTGAGAGATACGCAGTATTTT	CSVEGGTSGVRDTQYF
TRBJ2-3	.	.	TRBV15	TGTGCCACCAGCCCAAGGGGGTATACGCAGTATTTT	CATSPRGYTQYF
TRBJ2-7	.	many	TRBV12-3/TRBV12-4	TGTGCCAGCAGTTTAGGGGTTGGGGATTTGAGCTCCTACGAGCAGTACTTC	CASSLGVGDLSSYEQYF